Sequencing of this TCR beta chain was carried out in a study of chemoradiotherapy in HPV16-positive cancers. General study results and limits: HPV-specific T cells were functionally defined from only a couple of HPV16-positive patients. Non-HPV-specific T cells did not expand in tumors during treatment, whereas candidate HPV-specific clones and E7-related motifs did.

In regard to this clone: Its target is unknown.

Samples were taken several times over chemoradiotherapy. V was pared by 5 bases and J by 0 bases, with 6 bases of the junction left unmatched. This CDR3 spans 15 amino acids. Germline V gene lookup returns CDR1 MNHEY and CDR2 SVGAGI. Clones were read by immunoSEQ multiplex PCR, and TCRdb kept only the in-frame ones, dropping some. The sample lists around 30,000 clones; nearly 90% were seen once. The chain is built from TRBV6-5 and TRBJ2-7; 8 nucleotides match TRBD2. This sequence was found in a human donor with HPV-associated anogenital cancer. The source was blood, collected from a patient who underwent chemoradiotherapy. The CDR3 is CASSRGGFSSYEQYF. In nucleotides, the CDR3 is TGTGCCAGCAGTCGGGGGGGGTTTAGCTCCTACGAGCAGTACTTC.